The TCR beta chain described here comes from a study of beta chain features in type 1 diabetes. Only a few counts were recorded for this clone. Germline V CDR1 and CDR2: GTSNPN, SVGIG (reference sequence). The V gene lost 1 base and the J gene lost 0 bases, with 10 bases spanning the gap. The CDR3 extends over 15 amino acids. Every isolated RNA sample was fully reverse transcribed, so sequencing captured expressed TCRB transcripts. Repertoires were generated with immunoSEQ multiplex PCR, while TCRdb's copy carries only in-frame clones and drops some. The repertoire has under 50,000 clones, 51% of them found once; the top ten carry roughly 2.1%.

The chain carries TRBV30 and TRBJ1-5; D is unresolved. This receptor was identified in a woman aged 18-29 years in good health. Sequenced material: Tregs from blood. The CDR3 loop reads CAWSGKKHSNQPQHF. DNA for the CDR3: TGTGCCTGGAGTGGTAAGAAGCATAGCAATCAGCCCCAGCATTTT.